This passage covers 6 T cell receptor beta chains from one sample sequenced in a study of blood T cell repertoires in COVID-19. The table came from immunoSEQ multiplex PCR; TCRdb's copy has only in-frame clones and leaves some out. The sample includes 250,000 or so clones, 75% to 90% seen only once; the top ten take 2.5% to 4%. What was sequenced was PBMCs or T cells enriched from blood (not recorded which). The origin of the receptors is a woman aged 40 to 49 who had been exposed to COVID-19.

V usage is TRBV5-4 and J usage is TRBJ1-1; tentative D call: TRBD1 (5 bases). V dropped 4 bases and J dropped 4 bases, with 17 bases sitting between them. The CDR3 runs to 15 residues. Per the germline V gene, CDR1 is SGHNT and CDR2 is YYREEE (reference sequence). The CDR3 coding sequence is TGTGCCAGCAGCCCCGACTCCCTCAGGGCCACTGAAGCTTTCTTT. Its translation is CASSPDSLRATEAFF. Looking up the rest from reference TRBV5-4 and TRBJ1-1 gives the full variable domain: ETGVTQSPTHLIKTRGQQVTLRCSSQSGHNTVSWYQQALGQGPQFIFQYYREEENGRGNFPPRFSGLQFPNYSSELNVNALELDDSALYLCASSPDSLRATEAFFGQGTRLTVV.

This chain joins TRBV13 and TRBJ2-7; 7 bases agree with TRBD2. CDR3 length equals 14 residues. After removal of 2 bases from V and 7 bases from J, the junction contained 8 bases not matched to a gene. Germline values: CDR1 PRHDT, CDR2 FYEKMQ (reference sequence). As DNA, the CDR3 is TGTGCCAGCAGCTTACGGACTAGTTGGGGAGAGCAGTACGTC. Its protein product is CASSLRTSWGEQYV.

The chain employs TRBV19 and TRBJ1-1; a possible D gene is TRBD1 (5 bases). The ends were cut back, 6 bases at V and 1 base at J, with 18 bases in the middle. Looked up from germline, CDR1 is LNHDA and CDR2 is SQIVND (reference sequence). The CDR3 extends over 16 amino acids. The CDR3 here is CASRELPKQANTEAFF. The CDR3 DNA follows: TGTGCCAGTAGAGAACTCCCGAAACAGGCGAACACTGAAGCTTTCTTT.

The chain employs TRBV19 and TRBJ1-4, with TRBD1 identical over 9 bases. From germline, CDR1 is LNHDA and CDR2 SQIVND (reference sequence). Trimming cost V 11 bases and J 8 bases; bases outside gene matches: 15. CDR3 size: 15 residues. CDR3 region: CAASPAGQGGEKLFF. The CDR3 DNA reads TGTGCCGCAAGTCCCGCGGGACAGGGAGGAGAAAAACTGTTTTTT.

The CDR3 bases are TGTGCCAGAAGCCTTAGAATGTCGGACAGGAACTATGGCTACACCTTC. This encodes CARSLRMSDRNYGYTF. This chain links TRBV5-3 with TRBJ1-2; 7 bases line up with TRBD1. TRBV5-3 is sorted into the ORF group, with uncertain function. V lost 4 bases to trimming and J lost 2 bases; unmatched junction nucleotides: 11. This CDR3 contains 16 residues.

This chain's CDR3 is CASSQELAANTGELFF. CDR3 nucleotide sequence: TGTGCCAGCAGCCAAGAACTAGCGGCGAACACCGGGGAGCTGTTTTTT. This sequence joins TRBV4-2 and TRBJ2-2, with 8 nucleotides matching TRBD2. V was clipped by 0 bases and J by 0 bases; unmatched bases: 0. Germline assignment: CDR1 LGHNA and CDR2 YNFKEQ. The CDR3 loop spans 16 amino acids.